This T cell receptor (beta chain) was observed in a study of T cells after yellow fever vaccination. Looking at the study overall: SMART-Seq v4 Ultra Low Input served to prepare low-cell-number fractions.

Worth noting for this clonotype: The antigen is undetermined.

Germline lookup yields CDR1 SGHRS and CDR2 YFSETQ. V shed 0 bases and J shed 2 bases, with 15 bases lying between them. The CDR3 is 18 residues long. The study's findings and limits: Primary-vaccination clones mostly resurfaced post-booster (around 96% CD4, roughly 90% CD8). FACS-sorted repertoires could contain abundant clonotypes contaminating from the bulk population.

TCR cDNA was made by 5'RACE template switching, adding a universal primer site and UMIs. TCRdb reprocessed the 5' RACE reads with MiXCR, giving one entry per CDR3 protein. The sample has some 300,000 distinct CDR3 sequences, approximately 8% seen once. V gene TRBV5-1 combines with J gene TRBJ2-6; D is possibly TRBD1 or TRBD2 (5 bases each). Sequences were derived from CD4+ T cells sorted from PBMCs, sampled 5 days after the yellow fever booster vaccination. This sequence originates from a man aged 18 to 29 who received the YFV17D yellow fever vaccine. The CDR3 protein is CASSLAGAQGPGANVLTF. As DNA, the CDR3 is TGCGCCAGCAGCTTGGCTGGGGCTCAGGGACCTGGGGCCAACGTCCTGACTTTC. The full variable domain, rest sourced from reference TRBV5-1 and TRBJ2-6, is KAGVTQTPRYLIKTRGQQVTLSCSPISGHRSVSWYQQTPGQGLQFLFEYFSETQRNKGNFPGRFSGRQFSNSRSEMNVSTLELGDSALYLCASSLAGAQGPGANVLTFGAGSRLTVL.